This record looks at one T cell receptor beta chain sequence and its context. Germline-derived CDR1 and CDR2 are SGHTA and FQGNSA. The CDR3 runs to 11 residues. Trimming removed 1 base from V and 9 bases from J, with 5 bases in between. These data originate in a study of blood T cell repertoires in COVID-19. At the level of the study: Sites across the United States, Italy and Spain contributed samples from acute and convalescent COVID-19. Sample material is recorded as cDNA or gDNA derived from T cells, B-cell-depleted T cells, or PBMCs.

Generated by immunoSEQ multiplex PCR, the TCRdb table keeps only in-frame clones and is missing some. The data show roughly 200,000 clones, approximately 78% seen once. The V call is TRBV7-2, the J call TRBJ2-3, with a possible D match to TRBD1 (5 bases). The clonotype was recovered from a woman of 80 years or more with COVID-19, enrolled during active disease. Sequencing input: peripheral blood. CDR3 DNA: TGTGCCAGCAGCTTAGAGGGGACGCAGTATTTT. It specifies CASSLEGTQYF. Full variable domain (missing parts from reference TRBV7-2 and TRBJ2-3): GAGVSQSPSNKVTEKGKDVELRCDPISGHTALYWYRQSLGQGLEFLIYFQGNSAPDKSGLPSDRFSAERTGGSVSTLTIQRTQQEDSAVYLCASSLEGTQYFGPGTRLTVL.